The rows below give T cell receptor beta chains drawn from one sample of a study of radiotherapy plus CTLA-4 blockade in lung cancer. Sequenced by immunoSEQ multiplex PCR; TCRdb stores in-frame clones only, minus some. This sample has 120,000 or so clones, with 75% to 90% found just once. The material was peripheral blood, obtained from a patient treated with radiotherapy plus ipilimumab. The receptors were sampled from a human donor with non-small cell lung cancer that progressed on radiotherapy plus ipilimumab. Each CDR3 is given with its conserved first and last residue. The D gene is left open where the match is weak. Only some rows state a clone size, as once, few, many or a class for expanded clones.

CDR3 protein	CDR3 DNA	D gene	clone size	V gene	J gene
CARPNGYTF	TGCGCCAGGCCGAATGGCTACACCTTC	NA	few	TRBV23-1	TRBJ1-2
CATSRADLTGRREGYTF	TGTGCCACCAGCAGAGCTGATTTGACAGGGCGGAGAGAAGGCTACACCTTC	TRBD1	NA	TRBV15	TRBJ1-2
CASSVSLAGVGSYNEQFF	TGTGCCAGCAGCGTAAGTCTAGCGGGAGTAGGGTCCTACAATGAGCAGTTCTTC	TRBD2	NA	TRBV9	TRBJ2-1
CASSFPGGTEAFF	TGTGCCAGCAGTTTCCCAGGGGGCACTGAAGCTTTCTTT	TRBD1	once	TRBV6-5	TRBJ1-1
CASSLAGGQGADGYTF	TGTGCCAGCAGCTTGGCCGGTGGACAGGGGGCTGATGGCTACACCTTC	TRBD1	NA	TRBV5-4	TRBJ1-2
CASRTNSYNEQFF	TGTGCCAGCAGAACCAACTCGTACAATGAGCAGTTCTTC	NA	NA	TRBV2	TRBJ2-1
CASSRGTERNTGELFF	TGTGCCAGCAGCCGGGGGACGGAGAGGAACACCGGGGAGCTGTTTTTT	NA	NA	TRBV5-4	TRBJ2-2
CASSLEIWGRNQPQHF	TGTGCCAGCAGCTTAGAGATTTGGGGAAGAAATCAGCCCCAGCATTTT	NA	NA	TRBV7-8	TRBJ1-5
CATTSSGISTDTQYF	TGCGCCACAACCTCGTCCGGGATAAGCACAGATACGCAGTATTTT	NA	NA	TRBV5-1	TRBJ2-3
CSEGSNQPQHF	TGCAGTGAGGGAAGCAATCAGCCCCAGCATTTT	NA	NA	TRBV20-1	TRBJ1-5
CASSERLAQAYEQYF	TGTGCCAGCAGTGAAAGGCTAGCACAGGCCTACGAGCAGTACTTC	NA	once	TRBV6-1	TRBJ2-7
CATRREGTGELFF	TGTGCCACCAGGCGGGAAGGCACCGGGGAGCTGTTTTTT	NA	NA	TRBV15	TRBJ2-2
CASSLLGTARNQPQHF	TGTGCCAGCAGTTTATTGGGGACAGCCCGCAATCAGCCCCAGCATTTT	TRBD1	once	TRBV27	TRBJ1-5
CASSQDPDMSTEAFF	TGCGCCAGCAGCCAAGACCCAGATATGAGCACTGAAGCTTTCTTT	NA	once	TRBV4-1	TRBJ1-1
CASSQDLTSGYNEQFF	TGCGCCAGCAGCCAAGATCTCACTAGCGGGTACAATGAGCAGTTCTTC	TRBD2	NA	TRBV4-1	TRBJ2-1
CASSIRGQPQHF	TGTGCCAGTAGTATACGGGGTCAGCCCCAGCATTTT	NA	NA	TRBV19	TRBJ1-5
CASSKPPTGVGSYEQYF	TGTGCCAGTAGTAAACCCCCGACAGGGGTCGGGTCCTACGAGCAGTACTTC	TRBD1	NA	TRBV19	TRBJ2-7
CASSPLAGGQETQYF	TGTGCCAGCAGCCCCCTAGCGGGAGGGCAAGAGACCCAGTACTTC	TRBD2	NA	TRBV7-9	TRBJ2-5
CASSPDRNYGYTF	TGTGCCAGCAGTCCTGACAGGAACTATGGCTACACCTTC	NA	NA	TRBV14	TRBJ1-2
CASSQGTFNSGNQPQHF	TGCGCCAGCAGCCAAGGAACTTTCAACTCGGGCAATCAGCCCCAGCATTTT	NA	NA	TRBV4-1	TRBJ1-5
CASSLLTSGPWNEQFF	TGCGCCAGCAGCTTACTGACTAGCGGCCCTTGGAATGAGCAGTTCTTC	TRBD2	NA	TRBV5-1	TRBJ2-1
CATSRPPAGEQYF	TGCGCCACCTCACGACCCCCGGCGGGGGAGCAGTACTTC	NA	NA	TRBV10-1	TRBJ2-7
CASSQVQGLPGEQFF	TGCGCCAGCAGCCAAGTCCAGGGGCTCCCGGGGGAGCAGTTCTTC	NA	NA	TRBV4-1	TRBJ2-1
CASSSFRNTEAFF	TGTGCCAGCAGCTCCTTCAGGAACACTGAAGCTTTCTTT	NA	NA	TRBV6-5	TRBJ1-1
CASTPLPDSYYGYTF	TGTGCCAGCACCCCACTCCCGGACAGTTACTATGGCTACACCTTC	NA	NA	TRBV5-6	TRBJ1-2
CASSLEGVDTQYF	TGTGCCAGCAGCTTGGAGGGGGTAGATACGCAGTATTTT	NA	once	TRBV5-6	TRBJ2-3
CASSPGTGAGNTIYF	TGTGCCAGCAGCCCAGGTACGGGCGCTGGAAACACCATATATTTT	NA	NA	TRBV7-8	TRBJ1-3
CASSFAGAYEQYF	TGTGCCAGCAGCTTCGCAGGGGCCTACGAGCAGTACTTC	NA	NA	TRBV5-4	TRBJ2-7
CASSYSGRAYEQYF	TGTGCCAGCAGTTACTCCGGCAGAGCCTACGAGCAGTACTTC	NA	NA	TRBV6-6	TRBJ2-7
CASSSARVAGVFTEQFF	TGTGCCAGCAGTTCCGCCCGGGTAGCGGGAGTATTCACTGAGCAGTTCTTC	TRBD2	NA	TRBV7-2	TRBJ2-1
CASSYGGKAFF	TGTGCCAGCAGTTATGGGGGTAAAGCTTTCTTT	NA	NA	TRBV6-5	TRBJ1-1
CASSYSTGLWDTQYF	TGTGCCAGCAGTTACTCGACAGGGCTATGGGATACGCAGTATTTT	TRBD1	NA	TRBV6-5	TRBJ2-3
CASSLAAPMGRAFF	TGTGCCAGCAGTTTAGCGGCCCCCATGGGGAGGGCTTTCTTT	NA	NA	TRBV27	TRBJ1-1
CASKPGQGSYNEQFF	TGTGCCAGTAAACCGGGACAGGGTTCTTACAATGAGCAGTTCTTC	TRBD1	NA	TRBV19	TRBJ2-1
CASSLRTGTGFVGIDVIF	TGTGCCAGCAGCCTCCGGACCGGGACAGGGTTTGTGGGGATAGATGTAATCTTT	TRBD1	NA	TRBV11-3	TRBJ1-1
CASSQSTGWAREAFF	TGTGCCAGCAGCCAGTCTACAGGGTGGGCAAGAGAAGCTTTCTTT	NA	NA	TRBV4-2	TRBJ1-1
CAWSVGTGPYNEQFF	TGTGCCTGGAGTGTAGGGACAGGGCCCTACAATGAGCAGTTCTTC	TRBD1	NA	TRBV30	TRBJ2-1
CSVAGGAGNQPQHF	TGCAGCGTTGCGGGGGGCGCGGGCAATCAGCCCCAGCATTTT	NA	few	TRBV29-1	TRBJ1-5
CASRAGTGGREGEKLFF	TGCGCCAGCAGGGCCGGGACAGGGGGCCGCGAGGGTGAAAAACTGTTTTTT	TRBD1	NA	TRBV5-1	TRBJ1-4
CASRDMSSYNEQFF	TGTGCCAGCAGAGACATGAGCTCCTACAATGAGCAGTTCTTC	NA	NA	TRBV28	TRBJ2-1
CASSPPSLKDTQYF	TGTGCCAGCTCACCACCGTCCCTCAAAGATACGCAGTATTTT	NA	NA	TRBV18	TRBJ2-3